This T cell receptor (beta chain) was profiled in a study of T cell repertoires in cytomegalovirus infection. Whole-study context: Signatures in public TCR beta sequences pointed to both CMV infection and matching HLA type.

V was clipped by 0 bases and J by 4 bases, with 15 bases between them. The CDR3 length is 16 residues. Germline V gives CDR1 SGHDN, CDR2 FVKESK. The study, taken as a whole, reports: People with CMV and the relevant HLA were identified by cumulative public TCR beta family frequency.

This clonotype was found a few times. Its specificity is not known. TCRdb used MiXCR to reprocess the reads, holding one entry per CDR3 protein. The table shows more than 400,000 distinct CDR3 sequences, with about a quarter occurring only once. The TCR sequence derives from a human donor in good health (CMV status not recorded). Some clones in this sample may be carry-over from other donors' samples. The chain joins TRBV14 to TRBJ2-5; D is tentatively TRBD1 or TRBD2 (5 bases each). Material for sequencing was PBMCs. DNA of the CDR3: TGTGCCAGCAGCCAAGAACTAGGGGTTCCTCCAGAGACCCAGTACTTC. Protein sequence: CASSQELGVPPETQYF.